Each of the 31 T cell receptor beta chains below was sequenced from the same sample in a study of Ad26.COV2.S vaccination and SARS-CoV-2 variants. Noted treatment: some 19 received Ad26.COV2.S at low or high dose, single or two shots; 5 received placebo; per-sample allocation not given. The samples were gathered on day 63 after the first injection of vaccine or placebo. TCRdb's table, derived via immunoSEQ multiplex PCR, lists solely in-frame clones and lacks some. Seen here are some 320,000 clones, about 82% observed once, and the top ten hold roughly 2%. The source material was peripheral blood, sampled in a trial of Ad26.COV2.S vaccine versus placebo. These receptor sequences come from a person between 18 and 59 years old who received the Ad26.COV2.S COVID-19 vaccine or a placebo.

With respect to this clone: A much larger clone differs by one base, so this may be a read error. V usage is TRBV7-8 and J usage is TRBJ2-5; D is undetermined. CDR3 length equals 11 residues. Germline V lookup: CDR1 SGHVS, CDR2 FQNEAQ. V lost 5 bases to trimming and J lost 1 base, with 2 bases between them. The CDR3 bases are TGTGCCAGCAGCCCCCAAGAGACCCAGTACTTC. Encoded protein: CASSPQETQYF.

The chain employs TRBV18 and TRBJ2-3; the D gene is possibly TRBD2 (6 bases). The length of the CDR3 is 15 residues. V lost 2 bases, J lost 2 bases, and 11 bases lay in between. Germline V gene lookup returns CDR1 KGHSH and CDR2 LQKENI. The CDR3 nucleotides are TGTGCCAGCTCACCAATGGGGGGAGTCACAGATACGCAGTATTTT. Amino acid sequence: CASSPMGGVTDTQYF. The entire variable domain, with the rest obtained from reference TRBV18 and TRBJ2-3, is as follows: NAGVMQNPRHLVRRRGQEARLRCSPMKGHSHVYWYRQLPEEGLKFMVYLQKENIIDESGMPKERFSAEFPKEGPSILRIQQVVRGDSAAYFCASSPMGGVTDTQYFGPGTRLTVL.

J is TRBJ1-6 and V is TRBV28, with D unclear. The V gene lost 4 bases and the J gene lost 5 bases, with 6 bases spanning the gap. Germline V gene lookup returns CDR1 MDHEN and CDR2 SYDVKM. This CDR3 spans 13 amino acids. The CDR3 region is CASSSVNNSPLHF. Written as DNA, the CDR3 is TGTGCCAGCAGTTCCGTGAATAATTCACCCCTCCACTTT.

As concerns this clone: A read error may produce the germline difference seen at one junction end. This sequence joins TRBV28 and TRBJ2-5, with 8 positions matching TRBD2. The germline V gene has CDR1 MDHEN and CDR2 SYDVKM. The CDR3 consists of 16 residues. DNA of the CDR3: TGTACCAGCAGTTTCTGGGCGGGGGGCCCTCAAGAGACCCAGTACTTC. Translation gives CTSSFWAGGPQETQYF.

CDR3 sequence (DNA): TGTGCCAGCAGCCAAGTTCGAGGGCGCGGCGGGGAGCTGTTTTTT. Translating it yields CASSQVRGRGGELFF. V and J are TRBV14 and TRBJ2-2; tentatively, D is TRBD2 (5 bases). Trimming shortened V by 1 base and J by 7 bases, and 13 bases separated the two germline ends. The germline gives CDR1 SGHDN, CDR2 FVKESK. The CDR3 is 15 amino acids.

The genes are TRBV5-1 and TRBJ2-3, with 13 bases aligning to TRBD2. The CDR3 loop spans 17 amino acids. CDR1 and CDR2 from the germline V gene are SGHRS and YFSETQ. V was pared by 4 bases and J by 4 bases, with 9 bases of the junction left unmatched. CDR3 sequence: CASSAGTSGDRADTQYF. DNA for the CDR3: TGCGCCAGCAGCGCCGGGACTAGCGGGGATAGAGCAGATACGCAGTATTTT. Drawing the rest from reference TRBV5-1 and TRBJ2-3, the complete variable domain is KAGVTQTPRYLIKTRGQQVTLSCSPISGHRSVSWYQQTPGQGLQFLFEYFSETQRNKGNFPGRFSGRQFSNSRSEMNVSTLELGDSALYLCASSAGTSGDRADTQYFGPGTRLTVL.

V gene TRBV19 combines with J gene TRBJ1-2; TRBD1 agrees at 7 bases. J gave up 6 bases and V 7 bases, and 17 bases lay outside the gene matches. This CDR3 is 16 amino acids long. CDR1 is LNHDA, CDR2 SQIVND, per germline (reference sequence). The CDR3: CASTTPATGIVDGYTF. Here the CDR3 DNA reads TGTGCCAGTACCACTCCCGCGACAGGGATTGTGGATGGCTACACCTTC.

This sequence joins TRBV11-1 and TRBJ2-7; D assignment may be TRBD1 or TRBD2 (5 bases each). This CDR3 has 13 residues. Trimming stripped 4 bases from V and 5 bases from J, with 12 bases between. CDR1 is SGHAT, CDR2 FQDESV, per germline (reference sequence). In nucleotides, the CDR3 is TGTGCCAGCAGCTCGCCCAGGGAGAACGAGCAGTACTTC. Translated, it gives CASSSPRENEQYF.

The chain couples TRBV19 to TRBJ2-2, with 10 bases aligning to TRBD2. The CDR3 sequence is 16 residues long. The trim removed 5 bases at V and 4 bases at J, leaving 7 bases unmatched. Germline assignment: CDR1 LNHDA and CDR2 SQIVND (reference sequence). The CDR3 bases are TGTGCCAGTAGTTGGTTAGCGGGGGGTGGCACCGGGGAGCTGTTTTTT. Amino acids: CASSWLAGGGTGELFF.

The table lists this clone with a few counts. The chain employs TRBV29-1 and TRBJ1-2, with TRBD1 as a possible D gene (5 bases). CDR3 length equals 12 residues. CDR1 SQVTM and CDR2 ANQGSEA come from the germline V gene. Trimming cost V 5 bases and J 8 bases, with 15 bases left between them. The CDR3 region has the DNA TGCAGCGTTACGACAGTATCGAGGGGCTACACCTTC. It is translated as CSVTTVSRGYTF.

V is TRBV5-1 and J is TRBJ1-1, with D perhaps TRBD1 (6 bases). Between the trimmed V and J ends, which lost 4 bases and 4 bases, there was a span of 14 bases. Germline values: CDR1 SGHRS, CDR2 YFSETQ. This CDR3 has 14 residues. The CDR3 protein is CASSQQQGGTEAFF. The CDR3 DNA follows: TGCGCCAGCAGCCAACAACAAGGGGGCACTGAAGCTTTCTTT. Looking up the rest from reference TRBV5-1 and TRBJ1-1 gives the full variable domain: KAGVTQTPRYLIKTRGQQVTLSCSPISGHRSVSWYQQTPGQGLQFLFEYFSETQRNKGNFPGRFSGRQFSNSRSEMNVSTLELGDSALYLCASSQQQGGTEAFFGQGTRLTVV.

The genes are TRBV7-8 and TRBJ1-2, with D possibly matching TRBD1 (5 bases). This CDR3 contains 13 residues. V lost 3 bases and J 7 bases, leaving 12 bases between the germline ends. Germline V CDR1 and CDR2: SGHVS, FQNEAQ. The CDR3 DNA follows: TGTGCCAGCAGCTTGGGGGGGAAATTTGGCTACACCTTC. Translated, it gives CASSLGGKFGYTF.

The chain recombines TRBV19 with TRBJ1-1, with D possibly TRBD1 on 6 matching bases. The CDR3 loop spans 12 amino acids. Per the germline V gene, CDR1 is LNHDA and CDR2 is SQIVND (reference sequence). V gave up 6 bases and J gave up 5 bases, with 10 bases separating them. The CDR3: CASRVGGTEAFF. Written as DNA, the CDR3 is TGTGCCAGTAGGGTAGGGGGAACTGAAGCTTTCTTT.

The chain combines TRBV9 with TRBJ1-2; D is unresolved. Deletions cut 3 bases from V and 3 bases from J, with 12 bases between. The CDR3 spans 14 residues. The V gene's germline CDR1 is SGDLS and CDR2 YYNGEE. CDR3 protein: CASSAQERYYGYTF. The CDR3 nucleotides are TGTGCCAGCAGCGCCCAAGAGCGATACTATGGCTACACCTTC.

The chain carries TRBV7-3 and TRBJ1-3, with TRBD1 as a possible D gene (6 bases). The CDR3 length is 15 residues. V was shortened by 4 bases and J by 4 bases, with 14 bases between the two germline ends. The germline CDR1 and CDR2 sequences are SGHTA and FQGTGA. The CDR3, as DNA: TGTGCCAGCAGCTCTCAGGGGAGCCTGGGAAACACCATATATTTT. This encodes CASSSQGSLGNTIYF.

This chain connects TRBV12-5 to TRBJ2-1, with D unclear. Per the germline V gene, CDR1 is LGHNT and CDR2 is FRNRAP. The CDR3 is 12 residues long. V was trimmed by 5 bases and J by 5 bases, leaving 7 bases between them. This chain's CDR3 is CASGLTNNEQFF. The CDR3 nucleotides are TGTGCTAGTGGTCTTACGAACAATGAGCAGTTCTTC.

The gene calls are TRBV28 and TRBJ2-6; D call uncertain. The CDR3 spans 12 residues. V lost 8 bases to trimming and J lost 2 bases, with 4 bases between them. CDR1 and CDR2 (germline): MDHEN, SYDVKM. The CDR3 region has the DNA TGTGCCAGCGGAACTGGGGCCAACGTCCTGACTTTC. Protein: CASGTGANVLTF.

V usage is TRBV4-2 and J usage is TRBJ2-3; D is unclear. V lost 1 base to trimming and J lost 0 bases, with 14 bases between them. In germline, CDR1 is LGHNA, CDR2 YNFKEQ. The CDR3 extends over 17 amino acids. The CDR3 region is CASSQAPVASSTDTQYF. CDR3 nucleotide sequence: TGTGCCAGCAGCCAAGCCCCGGTAGCTTCTAGCACAGATACGCAGTATTTT.

The chain employs TRBV4-1 and TRBJ1-5, with TRBD1 identical over 7 bases. This CDR3 region has 14 residues. From germline, CDR1 is MGHRA and CDR2 YSYEKL. The junction had 2 bases not matched to a gene; V was cut back by 4 bases and J by 2 bases. The CDR3 region has the DNA TGCGCCAGCAGCCCCGGACAGGGCAATCAGCCCCAGCATTTT. This codes for CASSPGQGNQPQHF.

The chain links TRBV5-1 to TRBJ1-1, with 7 bases that match TRBD1. In germline, CDR1 is SGHRS, CDR2 YFSETQ. The V gene end was trimmed by 4 bases and the J gene end by 6 bases; junction bases not matched to a gene: 12. The CDR3 totals 15 residues. CDR3 region: CASSPGQAWMAEAFF. CDR3 bases: TGCGCCAGCAGCCCCGGACAGGCATGGATGGCTGAAGCTTTCTTT. Complete variable domain (other parts from reference TRBV5-1 and TRBJ1-1): KAGVTQTPRYLIKTRGQQVTLSCSPISGHRSVSWYQQTPGQGLQFLFEYFSETQRNKGNFPGRFSGRQFSNSRSEMNVSTLELGDSALYLCASSPGQAWMAEAFFGQGTRLTVV.

The chain uses TRBV11-1 and TRBJ2-3, with a possible D match to TRBD1 (5 bases). This CDR3 region has 15 residues. Germline assignment: CDR1 SGHAT and CDR2 FQDESV (reference sequence). V lost 2 bases and J 3 bases, leaving 12 bases between the germline ends. The CDR3 loop reads CASSLLGPRTDTQYF. The CDR3 bases are TGTGCCAGCAGCTTACTGGGGCCTAGGACAGATACGCAGTATTTT.

V gene TRBV5-5 combines with J gene TRBJ1-5; TRBD1 is a possible D gene (6 bases). V lost 3 bases and J 3 bases, leaving 10 bases between the germline ends. The CDR3 contains 14 residues. Germline CDR1 is SGHKS and CDR2 is YYEKEE (reference sequence). The DNA for the CDR3 is TGTGCCAGCAGCTCCGGACAGTTCAATCAGCCCCAGCATTTT. Its protein product is CASSSGQFNQPQHF. Complete variable domain (other parts from reference TRBV5-5 and TRBJ1-5): DAGVTQSPTHLIKTRGQQVTLRCSPISGHKSVSWYQQVLGQGPQFIFQYYEKEERGRGNFPDRFSARQFPNYSSELNVNALLLGDSALYLCASSSGQFNQPQHFGDGTRLSIL.

The rearrangement links TRBV7-2 to TRBJ1-5; no firm D call. There are 15 residues in the CDR3. V was clipped by 6 bases and J by 1 base, with 13 bases between them. Looked up from germline, CDR1 is SGHTA and CDR2 is FQGNSA. The CDR3 is CASRTSSASNQPQHF. For the CDR3, the DNA is TGTGCCAGCAGGACCTCATCGGCAAGCAATCAGCCCCAGCATTTT.

In its sample, this clone was seen a few times. For the CDR3, the DNA is TGTGCCAGCAGCCCAAGGACAGGGTGGAACACTGAAGCTTTCTTT. The encoded protein is CASSPRTGWNTEAFF. The V gene is TRBV28, the J gene TRBJ1-1; 8 bases fit TRBD1. This CDR3 spans 15 amino acids. J lost 1 base, V lost 6 bases, and 7 bases had no gene match. Germline-derived CDR1 and CDR2 are MDHEN and SYDVKM. Drawing the rest from reference TRBV28 and TRBJ1-1, the complete variable domain is DVKVTQSSRYLVKRTGEKVFLECVQDMDHENMFWYRQDPGLGLRLIYFSYDVKMKEKGDIPEGYSVSREKKERFSLILESASTNQTSMYLCASSPRTGWNTEAFFGQGTRLTVV.

This clone was observed at least ten times. The chain recombines TRBV21-1 with TRBJ2-7; TRBD2 was called by the table and not checked on the DNA. TRBV21-1 is a pseudogene locus. CDR3 size: 18 residues. This CDR3 is CASSKVGLLAPTSYEQYF. The CDR3 bases are TGTGCCAGCAGCAAAGTGGGCCTACTAGCGCCGACCTCCTACGAGCAGTACTTC.

This clone was recorded once. The chain uses TRBV5-1 and TRBJ1-1; no definite D call. The CDR3 loop spans 14 amino acids. V lost 6 bases, J lost 1 base, and 13 bases lay in between. Germline assignment: CDR1 SGHRS and CDR2 YFSETQ. The CDR3 coding sequence is TGCGCCAGCATCCGCGACGGTGGGAACACTGAAGCTTTCTTT. It yields the protein CASIRDGGNTEAFF.

This chain uses TRBV11-2 with TRBJ2-2, with 9 bases aligning to TRBD1. The CDR3 sequence is 16 residues long. The V gene's germline CDR1 is SGHAT and CDR2 FQNNGV. V was clipped by 5 bases and J by 5 bases; unmatched bases: 9. As DNA, the CDR3 is TGTGCCAGCAGCCATAGAATCGGACAGGGGACCGGGGAGCTGTTTTTT. It translates to CASSHRIGQGTGELFF. Full variable domain (remainder filled in from reference TRBV11-2 and TRBJ2-2): EAGVAQSPRYKIIEKRQSVAFWCNPISGHATLYWYQQILGQGPKLLIQFQNNGVVDDSQLPKDRFSAERLKGVDSTLKIQPAKLEDSAVYLCASSHRIGQGTGELFFGEGSRLTVL.

The table lists this clone with a count of one. This chain connects TRBV5-1 to TRBJ1-1, with 9 bases that match TRBD1. CDR3 length equals 15 residues. The germline gives CDR1 SGHRS, CDR2 YFSETQ. Unmatched junction bases numbered 10, after V lost 4 bases and J lost 6 bases. The CDR3, as DNA: TGCGCCAGCAGCGGCGGACAGGGGAGGGTAGCTGAAGCTTTCTTT. Translated: CASSGGQGRVAEAFF.

This clone was picked up many times. The chain is built from TRBV2 and TRBJ1-2; weak D call: TRBD1 (5 bases). The germline V gene has CDR1 SNHLY and CDR2 FYNNEI. The CDR3 runs to 15 residues. V dropped 10 bases and J dropped 2 bases, with 20 bases sitting between them. CDR3: CATGTLRTRNYGYTF. As DNA, the CDR3 is TGTGCCACAGGGACCTTAAGGACGAGAAACTATGGCTACACCTTC.

The J gene is TRBJ2-7, the V gene TRBV2; the match to TRBD1 covers 7 bases. There are 13 residues in the CDR3. J was trimmed by 7 bases and V by 8 bases; bases with no gene match: 11. Germline V gene sequence: CDR1 SNHLY, CDR2 FYNNEI. CDR3 loop: CASFSGDSWEQYF. CDR3 coding DNA: TGTGCCAGCTTTTCAGGGGACAGTTGGGAGCAGTACTTC.

This clone was seen a single time. CDR3 sequence (DNA): TGTGCCAGCAGCTTTCACCAGAACACTGAAGCTTTCTTT. It is translated as CASSFHQNTEAFF. This chain uses TRBV7-9 with TRBJ1-1, with no clear D. The CDR3 spans 13 residues. CDR1 and CDR2 from the germline V gene are SEHNR and FQNEAQ (reference sequence). Trimming removed 3 bases from V and 1 base from J, with 6 bases in between.